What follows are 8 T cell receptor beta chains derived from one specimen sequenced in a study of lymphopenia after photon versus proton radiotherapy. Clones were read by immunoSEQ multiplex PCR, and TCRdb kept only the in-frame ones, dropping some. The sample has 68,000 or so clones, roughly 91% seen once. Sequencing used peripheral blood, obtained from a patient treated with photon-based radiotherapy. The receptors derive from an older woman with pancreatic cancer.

CDR3 amino acids: CASSLTVETGNTGELFF. The CDR3 region has the DNA TGTGCCAGCAGTTTAACCGTCGAGACAGGGAACACCGGGGAGCTGTTTTTT. The chain links TRBV27 to TRBJ2-2, with D maybe TRBD1 (6 bases). Looked up from germline, CDR1 is MNHEY and CDR2 is SMNVEV (reference sequence). The CDR3 covers 17 residues. Trimming took 2 bases from V and 1 from J, leaving 14 bases between them.

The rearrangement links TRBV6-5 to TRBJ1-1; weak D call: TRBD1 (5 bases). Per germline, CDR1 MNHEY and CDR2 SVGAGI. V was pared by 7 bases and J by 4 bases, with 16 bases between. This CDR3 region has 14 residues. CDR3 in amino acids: CASTPPGPATEAFF. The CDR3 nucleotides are TGTGCCAGCACCCCGCCGGGGCCCGCCACTGAAGCTTTCTTT.

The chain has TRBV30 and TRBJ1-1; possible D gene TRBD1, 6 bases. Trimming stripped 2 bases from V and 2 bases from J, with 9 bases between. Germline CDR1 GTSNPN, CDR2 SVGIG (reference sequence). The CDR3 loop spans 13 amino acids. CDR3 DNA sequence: TGTGCCTGGAGTAGACAGGTCAACACTGAAGCTTTCTTT. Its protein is CAWSRQVNTEAFF.

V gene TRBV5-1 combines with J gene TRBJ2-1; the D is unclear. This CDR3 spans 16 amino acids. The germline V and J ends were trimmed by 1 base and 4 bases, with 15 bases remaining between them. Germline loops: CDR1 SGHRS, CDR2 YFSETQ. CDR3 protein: CASSLLPSRPYNEQFF. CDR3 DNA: TGCGCCAGCAGCTTGCTACCCAGCCGCCCTTACAATGAGCAGTTCTTC.

In DNA form, the CDR3 reads TGTGCCAGCAGCTTAAATTTAGGGGGCGCAGACTATGGCTACACCTTC. Translated, it gives CASSLNLGGADYGYTF. This chain connects TRBV7-3 to TRBJ1-2, with 7 bases lining up with TRBD1. Trimming cost V 1 base and J 3 bases; bases outside gene matches: 8. In germline, CDR1 is SGHTA, CDR2 FQGTGA. The CDR3 consists of 16 residues.

The chain's CDR3 is CATLAPGDTQYF. DNA for the CDR3: TGTGCCACCCTAGCGCCGGGAGATACGCAGTATTTT. This chain connects TRBV6-5 to TRBJ2-3, with D tentatively TRBD2 (6 bases). Deletions cut 10 bases from V and 5 bases from J, with 13 bases between. CDR1 MNHEY and CDR2 SVGAGI come from the germline V gene. The CDR3 is 12 residues long.

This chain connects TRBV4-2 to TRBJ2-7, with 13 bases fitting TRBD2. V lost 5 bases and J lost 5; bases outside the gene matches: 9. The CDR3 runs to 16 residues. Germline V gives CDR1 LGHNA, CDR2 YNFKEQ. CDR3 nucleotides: TGTGCCAGCAGCTCACGGACTAGCGGGAGCAGTGACGAGCAGTACTTC. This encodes CASSSRTSGSSDEQYF.

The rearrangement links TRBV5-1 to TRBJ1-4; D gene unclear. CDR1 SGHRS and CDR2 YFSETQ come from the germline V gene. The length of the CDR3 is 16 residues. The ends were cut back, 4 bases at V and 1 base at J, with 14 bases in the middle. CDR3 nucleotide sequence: TGCGCCAGCAGCCCCGCCGTGGGCTTAACTAATGAAAAACTGTTTTTT. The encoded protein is CASSPAVGLTNEKLFF.